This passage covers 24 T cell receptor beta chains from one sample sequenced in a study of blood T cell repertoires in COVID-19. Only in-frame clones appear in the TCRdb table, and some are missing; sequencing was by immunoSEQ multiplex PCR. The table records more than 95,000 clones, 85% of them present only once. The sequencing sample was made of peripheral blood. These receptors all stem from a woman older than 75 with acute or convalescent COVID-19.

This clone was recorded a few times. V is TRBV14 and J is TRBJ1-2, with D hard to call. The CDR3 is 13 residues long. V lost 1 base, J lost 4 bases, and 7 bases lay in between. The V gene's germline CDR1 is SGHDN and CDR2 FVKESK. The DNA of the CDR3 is TGTGCCAGCAGCCAAGGGGCAGCCTATGGCTACACCTTC. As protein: CASSQGAAYGYTF.

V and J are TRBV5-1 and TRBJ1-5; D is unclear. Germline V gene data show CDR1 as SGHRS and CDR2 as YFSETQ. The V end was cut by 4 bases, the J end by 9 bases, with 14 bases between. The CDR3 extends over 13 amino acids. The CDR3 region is CASSLDGPGPQHF. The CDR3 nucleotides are TGCGCCAGCAGCCTGGACGGCCCGGGGCCCCAGCATTTT.

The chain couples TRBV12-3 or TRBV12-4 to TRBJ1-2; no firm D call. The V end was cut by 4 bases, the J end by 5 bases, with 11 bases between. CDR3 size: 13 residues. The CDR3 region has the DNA TGTGCCAGCAGTTCCGCGGGCGGGTATGGCTACACCTTC. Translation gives CASSSAGGYGYTF.

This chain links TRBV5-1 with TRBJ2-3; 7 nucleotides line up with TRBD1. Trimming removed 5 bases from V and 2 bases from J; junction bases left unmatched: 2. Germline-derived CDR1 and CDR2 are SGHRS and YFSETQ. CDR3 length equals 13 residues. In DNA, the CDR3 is TGCGCCAGCAGGGGGACAGACACAGATACGCAGTATTTT. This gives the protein CASRGTDTDTQYF.

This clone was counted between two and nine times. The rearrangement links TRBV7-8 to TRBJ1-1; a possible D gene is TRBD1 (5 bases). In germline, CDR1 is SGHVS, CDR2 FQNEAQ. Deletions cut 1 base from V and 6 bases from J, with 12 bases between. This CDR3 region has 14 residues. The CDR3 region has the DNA TGTGCCAGCAGCTTAGGACCCCGGGGGTCTGAAGCTTTCTTT. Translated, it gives CASSLGPRGSEAFF.

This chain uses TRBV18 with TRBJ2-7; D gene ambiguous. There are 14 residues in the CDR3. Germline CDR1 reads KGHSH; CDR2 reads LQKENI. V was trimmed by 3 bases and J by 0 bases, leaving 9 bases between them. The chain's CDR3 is CASSPAWSSYEQYF. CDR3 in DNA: TGTGCCAGCTCACCCGCCTGGAGCTCCTACGAGCAGTACTTC.

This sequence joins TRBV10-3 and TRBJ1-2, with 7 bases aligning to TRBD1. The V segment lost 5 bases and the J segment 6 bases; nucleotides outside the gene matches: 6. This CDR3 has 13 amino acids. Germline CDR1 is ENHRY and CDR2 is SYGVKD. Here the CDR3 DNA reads TGTGCCATCAGTTTCGGGACAGAAAATGGCTACACCTTC. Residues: CAISFGTENGYTF.

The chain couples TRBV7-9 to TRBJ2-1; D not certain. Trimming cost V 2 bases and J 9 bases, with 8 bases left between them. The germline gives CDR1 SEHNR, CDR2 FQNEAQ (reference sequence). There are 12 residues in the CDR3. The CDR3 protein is CASSLPAGEQFF. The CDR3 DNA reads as TGTGCCAGCAGCTTACCCGCCGGTGAGCAGTTCTTC.

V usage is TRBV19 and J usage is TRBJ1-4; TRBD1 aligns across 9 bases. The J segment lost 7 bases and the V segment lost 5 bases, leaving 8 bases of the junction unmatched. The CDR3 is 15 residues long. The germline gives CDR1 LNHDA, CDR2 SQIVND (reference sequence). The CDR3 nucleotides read TGTGCCAGTAGTTTTGGCGGGACAGGGACTGAAAAACTGTTTTTT. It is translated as CASSFGGTGTEKLFF.

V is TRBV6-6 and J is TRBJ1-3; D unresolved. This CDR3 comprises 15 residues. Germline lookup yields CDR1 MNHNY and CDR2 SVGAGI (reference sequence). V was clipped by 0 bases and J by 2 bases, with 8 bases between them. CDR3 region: CASSYSRGTGNTIYF. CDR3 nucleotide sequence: TGTGCCAGCAGTTACTCGCGCGGCACTGGAAACACCATATATTTT.

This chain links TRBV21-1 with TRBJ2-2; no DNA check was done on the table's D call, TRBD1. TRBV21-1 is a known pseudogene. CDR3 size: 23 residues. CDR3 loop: CASSKVWQGKRTPGRANTGELFF. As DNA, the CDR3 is TGTGCCAGCAGCAAAGTTTGGCAGGGGAAGCGCACCCCCGGGCGCGCGAACACCGGGGAGCTGTTTTTT.

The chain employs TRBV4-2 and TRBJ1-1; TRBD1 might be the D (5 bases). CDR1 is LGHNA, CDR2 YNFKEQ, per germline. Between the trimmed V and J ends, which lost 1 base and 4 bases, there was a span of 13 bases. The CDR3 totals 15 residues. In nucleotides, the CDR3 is TGTGCCAGCAGCCAAGCTACGCGGGGGACCACTGAAGCTTTCTTT. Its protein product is CASSQATRGTTEAFF.

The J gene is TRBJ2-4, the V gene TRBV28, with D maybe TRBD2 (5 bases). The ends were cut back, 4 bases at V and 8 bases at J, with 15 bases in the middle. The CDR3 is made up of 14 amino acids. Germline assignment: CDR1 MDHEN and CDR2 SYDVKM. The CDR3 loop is CASSSLSRGYIQYF. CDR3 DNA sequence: TGTGCCAGCAGTTCCTTGTCCCGGGGATACATTCAGTACTTC.

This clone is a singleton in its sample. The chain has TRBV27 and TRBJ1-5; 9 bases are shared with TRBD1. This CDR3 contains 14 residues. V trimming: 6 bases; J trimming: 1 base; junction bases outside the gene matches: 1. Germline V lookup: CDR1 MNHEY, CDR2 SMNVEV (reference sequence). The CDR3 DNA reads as TGTGCCAGCAGACAGGGGGCGAGCAATCAGCCCCAGCATTTT. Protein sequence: CASRQGASNQPQHF.

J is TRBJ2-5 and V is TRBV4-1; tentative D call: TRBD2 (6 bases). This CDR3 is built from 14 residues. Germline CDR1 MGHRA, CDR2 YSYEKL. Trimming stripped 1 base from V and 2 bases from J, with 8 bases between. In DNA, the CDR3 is TGCGCCAGCAGCCAAGTTGGAGGGCAAGAGACCCAGTACTTC. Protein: CASSQVGGQETQYF.

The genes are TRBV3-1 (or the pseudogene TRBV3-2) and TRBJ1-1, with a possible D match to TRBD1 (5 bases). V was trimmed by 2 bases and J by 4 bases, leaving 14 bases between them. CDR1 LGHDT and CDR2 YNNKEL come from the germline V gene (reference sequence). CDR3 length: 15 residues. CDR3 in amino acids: CASSQTQGRATEAFF. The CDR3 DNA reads TGTGCCAGCAGCCAAACCCAGGGCCGGGCCACTGAAGCTTTCTTT.

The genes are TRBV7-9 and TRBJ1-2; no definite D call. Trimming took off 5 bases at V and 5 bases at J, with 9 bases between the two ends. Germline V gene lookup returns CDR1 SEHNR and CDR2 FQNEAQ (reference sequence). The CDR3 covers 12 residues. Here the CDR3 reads CASSTAGYGYTF. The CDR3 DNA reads TGTGCCAGCAGCACAGCAGGTTATGGCTACACCTTC.

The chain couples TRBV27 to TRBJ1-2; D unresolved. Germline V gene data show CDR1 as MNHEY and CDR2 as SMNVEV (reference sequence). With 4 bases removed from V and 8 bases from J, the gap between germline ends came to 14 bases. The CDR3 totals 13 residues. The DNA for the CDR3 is TGTGCCAGCAGTTCCTCCTTTAGTCCAGGCTACACCTTC. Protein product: CASSSSFSPGYTF.

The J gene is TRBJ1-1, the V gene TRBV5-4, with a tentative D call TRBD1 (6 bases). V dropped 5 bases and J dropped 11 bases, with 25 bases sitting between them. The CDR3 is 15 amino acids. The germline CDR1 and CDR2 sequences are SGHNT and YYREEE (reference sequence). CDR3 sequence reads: CASSNERGFEGGAFF. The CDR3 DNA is TGTGCCAGCAGTAACGAAAGGGGGTTCGAGGGAGGGGCTTTCTTT.

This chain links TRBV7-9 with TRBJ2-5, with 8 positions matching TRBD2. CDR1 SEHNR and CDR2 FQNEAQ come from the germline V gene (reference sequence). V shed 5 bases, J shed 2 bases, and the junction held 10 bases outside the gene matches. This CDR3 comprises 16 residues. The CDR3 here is CASSLPRTGGQETQYF. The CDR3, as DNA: TGTGCCAGCAGCCTGCCGAGGACGGGGGGGCAAGAGACCCAGTACTTC.

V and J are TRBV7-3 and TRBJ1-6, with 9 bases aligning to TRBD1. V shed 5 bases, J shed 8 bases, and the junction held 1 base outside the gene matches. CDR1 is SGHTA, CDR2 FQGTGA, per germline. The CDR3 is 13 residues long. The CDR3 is CASSRDRDSPLHF. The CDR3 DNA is TGTGCCAGCAGCCGGGACAGGGATTCACCCCTCCACTTT.

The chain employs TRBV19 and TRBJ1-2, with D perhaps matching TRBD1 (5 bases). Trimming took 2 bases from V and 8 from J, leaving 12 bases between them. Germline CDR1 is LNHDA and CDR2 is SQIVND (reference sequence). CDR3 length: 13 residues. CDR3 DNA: TGTGCCAGTAGTATACCAGGGCGTCGGGGCTACACCTTC. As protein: CASSIPGRRGYTF. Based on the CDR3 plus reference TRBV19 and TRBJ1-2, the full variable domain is DGGITQSPKYLFRKEGQNVTLSCEQNLNHDAMYWYRQDPGQGLRLIYYSQIVNDFQKGDIAEGYSVSREKKESFPLTVTSAQKNPTAFYLCASSIPGRRGYTFGSGTRLTVV.

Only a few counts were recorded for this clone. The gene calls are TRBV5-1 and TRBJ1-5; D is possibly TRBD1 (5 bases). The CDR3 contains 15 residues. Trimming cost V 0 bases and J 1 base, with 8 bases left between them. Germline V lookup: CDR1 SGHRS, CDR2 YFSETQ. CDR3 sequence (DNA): TGCGCCAGCAGCTTGGATGGGGCGAGCAATCAGCCCCAGCATTTT. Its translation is CASSLDGASNQPQHF.

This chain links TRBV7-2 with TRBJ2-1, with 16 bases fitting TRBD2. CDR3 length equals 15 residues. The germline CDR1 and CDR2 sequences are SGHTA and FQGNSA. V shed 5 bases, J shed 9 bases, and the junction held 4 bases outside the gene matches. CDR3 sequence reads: CASSQGLAGGREQFF. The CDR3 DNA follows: TGTGCCAGCAGCCAGGGACTAGCGGGGGGGCGTGAGCAGTTCTTC.